This entry concerns a single T cell receptor beta chain. What it binds is not known. These data belong to a study of T cell responses to AZD1222 COVID-19 vaccine. Study-level results: Dominant at 160-218 and 743-854, vaccine-associated CD4 TCRs also spanned spike. Once two AZD1222 doses were given, Spike-specific TCR breadth and depth went up.

Repertoires were generated with immunoSEQ multiplex PCR, while TCRdb's copy carries only in-frame clones and drops some. The sample lists some 190,000 clones, approximately 90% occurring once. The germline CDR1 and CDR2 sequences are LNHDA and SQIVND (reference sequence). V lost 1 base, J lost 8 bases, and 8 bases lay in between. The CDR3 is 13 amino acids. The sequencing here drew on peripheral blood, taken 28 days after the second AZD1222 dose. This clonotype originated in an adult who received the AZD1222 COVID-19 vaccine. The chain employs TRBV19 and TRBJ2-2, with D unresolved. The CDR3 sequence is CASSIVGGGELFF. DNA for the CDR3: TGTGCCAGTAGTATAGTCGGCGGAGGGGAGCTGTTTTTT.